In this sample, the clone carrying this T cell receptor (beta chain) turned up a few times. Using its own MiXCR run on the 5' RACE reads, TCRdb lists one record per CDR3 protein. The top ten hold 25% to 30% of the sample, which has tens of thousands of distinct CDR3 sequences, about 15% seen once. Per germline, CDR1 SQVTM and CDR2 ANQGSEA. This CDR3 has 13 residues. The V gene end was trimmed by 7 bases and the J gene end by 5 bases; junction bases not matched to a gene: 6. The sample comes from a study of CD8 T cells in ankylosing spondylitis. J is TRBJ2-2 and V is TRBV29-1, with 8 nucleotides matching TRBD1. Sequencing input: blood. The sequence was collected from a male donor with ankylosing spondylitis or in good health (not recorded which). In nucleotides, the CDR3 is TGCAGCGCTGACAGGGGATATACCGGGGAGCTGTTTTTT. Its translation is CSADRGYTGELFF.